This T cell receptor (beta chain) derives from a study of blood T cell repertoires in COVID-19. As for the study in general: Samples representing acute and convalescent COVID-19 were sourced from the United States, Italy and Spain. In each case, the material was cDNA or gDNA derived from T cells, B-cell-depleted T cells, or PBMCs.

Source study methods: Estimation of nucleated cell counts was performed using reference gene primer amplification. Data came from immunoSEQ multiplex PCR; TCRdb stores just in-frame clones and leaves some out. V and J calls plus clone size are reproduced from that table; the DNA served to infer D and trimming. The data contain about 110,000 clones, about nine tenths of them seen just once; the ten biggest clones take up approximately 2.5%. Trimming took 5 bases from V and 4 from J; bases not matched to a gene: 6. The CDR3 runs 15 residues. Germline values: CDR1 SGHTA, CDR2 FQGNSA. The gene calls are TRBV7-2 and TRBJ2-1; 9 bases are shared with TRBD2. This TCR derives from a human donor in a cohort sampled during active COVID-19. The source material was peripheral blood. The CDR3 region has the DNA TGTGCCAGCAGCCCGACTAGCGGCTTATACAATGAGCAGTTCTTC. Residues: CASSPTSGLYNEQFF.